This entry lists 30 T cell receptor beta chains sequenced from one sample in a study of T cell responses to AZD1222 COVID-19 vaccine. Sequenced by immunoSEQ multiplex PCR; TCRdb stores in-frame clones only, minus some. The sample lists 110,000 or so clones; roughly 82% were seen once. Specimen: peripheral blood, collected on day 0 of AZD1222 vaccination. The origin of the receptors is an adult in good health.

V and J are TRBV7-2 and TRBJ2-1; 8 positions agree with TRBD1. V lost 3 bases and J lost 9; bases outside the gene matches: 7. This CDR3 has 14 residues. Germline V gene lookup returns CDR1 SGHTA and CDR2 FQGNSA. DNA of the CDR3: TGTGCCAGCAGCTTGGGACAGGCACGGGGTGAGCAGTTCTTC. This encodes CASSLGQARGEQFF.

The chain carries TRBV30 and TRBJ1-5, with 7 bases that match TRBD1. Germline-derived CDR1 and CDR2 are GTSNPN and SVGIG (reference sequence). The V gene end was trimmed by 5 bases and the J gene end by 6 bases; junction bases not matched to a gene: 7. This CDR3 region has 13 residues. Here the CDR3 DNA reads TGTGCCTGGGGCCAGGGGGGTAGTCAGCCCCAGCATTTT. Translated: CAWGQGGSQPQHF.

The chain couples TRBV6-2 or TRBV6-3 to TRBJ2-2; D remains ambiguous. The CDR3 has 12 amino acids. Germline V gives CDR1 MNHEY, CDR2 SVGEGT. V lost 1 base and J lost 3, with 0 bases in between. The CDR3 region has the DNA TGTGCCAGCAGTTACTACACCGGGGAGCTGTTTTTT. Translating gives CASSYYTGELFF.

The CDR3 here is CASSQSGSSAFF. CDR3 nucleotide sequence: TGTGCCAGCAGCCAGTCGGGCAGTTCGGCTTTCTTT. The chain uses TRBV7-8 and TRBJ1-1; no reliable D call. CDR1 is SGHVS and CDR2 is FQNEAQ in the germline V gene. This CDR3 is built from 12 residues. The germline V and J ends were trimmed by 5 bases and 11 bases, with 15 bases remaining between them. Combining the CDR3 with reference TRBV7-8 and TRBJ1-1 gives the whole variable domain GAGVSQSPRYKVAKRGQDVALRCDPISGHVSLFWYQQALGQGPEFLTYFQNEAQLDKSGLPSDRFFAERPEGSVSTLKIQRTQQEDSAVYLCASSQSGSSAFFGQGTRLTVV.

The chain has TRBV7-3 and TRBJ1-2; perhaps TRBD1 as D (5 bases). Germline-derived CDR1 and CDR2 are SGHTA and FQGTGA. This CDR3 is built from 15 residues. The V end lost 5 bases, the J end lost 8 bases, and 21 bases lay between the germline ends. The CDR3 region has the DNA TGTGCCAGCAGCCCTTCGGGGGATCGGACGAGAGGCTACACCTTC. Translated: CASSPSGDRTRGYTF.

CDR3 protein: CATSSPMEGPGKPQHF. CDR3 DNA: TGTGCCACCAGCAGTCCTATGGAGGGCCCCGGGAAACCCCAGCATTTT. The chain combines TRBV15 with TRBJ1-5; D is uncertain. This CDR3 is built from 16 residues. CDR1 LNHNV and CDR2 YYDKDF come from the germline V gene (reference sequence). V shed 3 bases and J shed 10 bases, with 22 bases lying between them.

The V and J genes are TRBV11-2 and TRBJ1-2; the D is unclear. The CDR3 runs 15 residues. V was cut by 4 bases and J by 0 bases, with 12 bases left in between. CDR1 is SGHAT, CDR2 FQNNGV, per germline. CDR3 region: CASSSSRDTNYGYTF. The CDR3 nucleotides read TGTGCCAGCAGCTCCAGCCGGGATACTAACTATGGCTACACCTTC.

This chain uses TRBV9 with TRBJ2-3; D remains unclear. V was shortened by 0 bases and J by 7 bases, with 9 bases between the two germline ends. This CDR3 has 13 residues. Germline V gives CDR1 SGDLS, CDR2 YYNGEE. The CDR3 loop is CASSVAPPHTQYF. In DNA form, the CDR3 reads TGTGCCAGCAGCGTAGCTCCACCCCATACGCAGTATTTT.

CDR3 amino acids: CASSLLGQTYEQYF. CDR3 in DNA: TGTGCCAGCAGTCTACTGGGACAGACCTACGAGCAGTACTTC. V is TRBV28 and J is TRBJ2-7; 7 bases map to TRBD1. Germline CDR1 reads MDHEN; CDR2 reads SYDVKM. The CDR3 spans 14 residues. V dropped 5 bases and J dropped 2; count of bases not matched to a gene: 6.

The chain combines TRBV14 with TRBJ1-2; no clear D gene. CDR3 length equals 16 residues. Trimming took off 5 bases at V and 8 bases at J, with 24 bases between the two ends. In germline, CDR1 is SGHDN, CDR2 FVKESK. The CDR3 reads CASSRVGRVGVYGYTF. The DNA of the CDR3 is TGTGCCAGCAGCAGAGTCGGAAGGGTCGGGGTCTACGGCTACACCTTC.

This clone was seen only once. The chain recombines TRBV5-1 with TRBJ1-2, with TRBD1 matching over 9 bases. V shed 0 bases and J 4 bases; nucleotides not matched to a gene: 7. Germline assignment: CDR1 SGHRS and CDR2 YFSETQ. The CDR3 has 16 amino acids. The CDR3 sequence is CASSLDVGQGIYGYTF. CDR3 DNA sequence: TGCGCCAGCAGCTTGGACGTAGGACAGGGGATCTATGGCTACACCTTC.

This clone was seen once. This CDR3 is CAWSVAGGARETQYF. In DNA form, the CDR3 reads TGTGCCTGGAGTGTTGCCGGAGGGGCGCGAGAGACCCAGTACTTC. The chain has TRBV30 and TRBJ2-5, with D possibly matching TRBD2 (6 bases). This CDR3 has 15 amino acids. Trimming pared 0 bases from V and 4 bases from J, leaving 15 bases between. Germline V gene lookup returns CDR1 GTSNPN and CDR2 SVGIG (reference sequence).

V gene TRBV5-1 combines with J gene TRBJ2-7, with 7 bases that match TRBD1. From germline, CDR1 is SGHRS and CDR2 YFSETQ. This CDR3 comprises 14 residues. Trimming cost V 3 bases and J 3 bases; bases outside gene matches: 6. CDR3 DNA: TGCGCCAGCAGCTCCTTTCCAGGGGGCTACGAGCAGTACTTC. Translated: CASSSFPGGYEQYF. The full variable domain, rest sourced from reference TRBV5-1 and TRBJ2-7, is KAGVTQTPRYLIKTRGQQVTLSCSPISGHRSVSWYQQTPGQGLQFLFEYFSETQRNKGNFPGRFSGRQFSNSRSEMNVSTLELGDSALYLCASSSFPGGYEQYFGPGTRLTVT.

The genes are TRBV9 and TRBJ2-2; the D is unclear. Germline V gene sequence: CDR1 SGDLS, CDR2 YYNGEE. Trimming took 3 bases from V and 5 from J, leaving 11 bases between them. The CDR3 is 14 amino acids. The DNA of the CDR3 is TGTGCCAGCAGCGCTCACCATATGACCGGGGAGCTGTTTTTT. Protein product: CASSAHHMTGELFF.

The CDR3 DNA is TGTGCCAGCAGCTGGAGCAGTGCAGGGCGCTCTGGGGCCAACGTCCTGACTTTC. This encodes CASSWSSAGRSGANVLTF. The genes are TRBV11-2 and TRBJ2-6; D is possibly TRBD1 (5 bases). This CDR3 spans 18 amino acids. Germline CDR1 is SGHAT and CDR2 is FQNNGV. The V and J ends lost 4 bases and 0 bases respectively, with 16 bases between them.

The chain carries TRBV6-4 and TRBJ2-2; no definite D call. Looked up from germline, CDR1 is MRHNA and CDR2 is SNTAGT. Trimming took off 4 bases at V and 1 base at J, with 4 bases between the two ends. The CDR3 has 13 amino acids. The DNA for the CDR3 is TGTGCCAGCAGTGTGGAGAACACCGGGGAGCTGTTTTTT. This encodes CASSVENTGELFF.

The CDR3 loop is CASSLGALTTNYGYTF. Here the CDR3 DNA reads TGTGCCAGCAGCTTAGGAGCCCTTACTACTAACTATGGCTACACCTTC. V usage is TRBV7-9 and J usage is TRBJ1-2; D gene ambiguous. Germline V gene data show CDR1 as SEHNR and CDR2 as FQNEAQ (reference sequence). V was clipped by 1 base and J by 0 bases, with 12 bases between them. The CDR3 is 16 amino acids.

The rearrangement links TRBV5-1 to TRBJ2-1, with 13 bases matching TRBD2. Unmatched junction bases numbered 4, after V lost 0 bases and J lost 10 bases. The V gene's germline CDR1 is SGHRS and CDR2 YFSETQ. The CDR3 runs to 15 residues. CDR3 in DNA: TGCGCCAGCAGCTTGGCCGGGACTAGCGGGGAAGAGCAGTTCTTC. Amino acid sequence: CASSLAGTSGEEQFF. The full variable domain, with the rest looked up from reference TRBV5-1 and TRBJ2-1, is KAGVTQTPRYLIKTRGQQVTLSCSPISGHRSVSWYQQTPGQGLQFLFEYFSETQRNKGNFPGRFSGRQFSNSRSEMNVSTLELGDSALYLCASSLAGTSGEEQFFGPGTRLTVL.

This sequence joins TRBV7-2 and TRBJ1-2; D gene ambiguous. Trimming left V 2 bases short and J 2 bases short, with 6 bases between. Germline V gene data show CDR1 as SGHTA and CDR2 as FQGNSA. This CDR3 contains 13 residues. CDR3 loop: CASSLKNNYGYTF. CDR3 bases: TGTGCCAGCAGCTTAAAGAACAACTATGGCTACACCTTC.

The V gene is TRBV7-2, the J gene TRBJ2-7; D perhaps matches TRBD1 (5 bases). The V end was cut by 1 base, the J end by 3 bases, with 7 bases between. Germline-derived CDR1 and CDR2 are SGHTA and FQGNSA. CDR3 length: 13 residues. The CDR3 reads CASSLGTNYEQYF. CDR3 bases: TGTGCCAGCAGCTTAGGGACAAACTACGAGCAGTACTTC.

As DNA, the CDR3 is TGTGCCAGCAGCCAAGATTTCGGGGGTGGTACTGAAGCTTTCTTT. This codes for CASSQDFGGGTEAFF. J is TRBJ1-1 and V is TRBV3-1 (or the pseudogene TRBV3-2); possible D gene TRBD1, 5 bases. The germline V and J ends were trimmed by 0 bases and 5 bases, with 13 bases remaining between them. The CDR3 has 15 residues. Germline V gene data show CDR1 as LGHDT and CDR2 as YNNKEL (reference sequence).

Written as DNA, the CDR3 is TGTGCCAGCAGCGTAAATGACAGGAGGTTTTTCTCTGGGGCCAACGTCCTGACTTTC. Amino acid sequence: CASSVNDRRFFSGANVLTF. This chain joins TRBV9 and TRBJ2-6, with D perhaps TRBD1 (6 bases). The CDR3 is 19 residues long. Germline CDR1 SGDLS, CDR2 YYNGEE. The germline V and J ends were trimmed by 1 base and 0 bases, with 17 bases remaining between them.

This sequence joins TRBV5-6 and TRBJ2-3, with D tentatively TRBD2 (5 bases). The CDR3 length is 13 residues. V shed 4 bases and J shed 3 bases, with 9 bases lying between them. The V gene's germline CDR1 is SGHDT and CDR2 YYEEEE. The chain's CDR3 is CASSRWRTDTQYF. In nucleotides, the CDR3 is TGTGCCAGCAGCCGGTGGAGGACAGATACGCAGTATTTT.

The chain links TRBV19 to TRBJ1-5; a weak D match, TRBD1 (5 bases). There are 11 residues in the CDR3. CDR1 is LNHDA, CDR2 SQIVND, per germline (reference sequence). Trimming pared 10 bases from V and 3 bases from J, leaving 7 bases between. This CDR3 is CATGDNQPQHF. For the CDR3, the DNA is TGTGCCACGGGGGACAATCAGCCCCAGCATTTT.

As concerns this clone: The germline gene is not matched at one end of the junction; a read error may be the cause. The genes are TRBV13 and TRBJ1-2; no clear D. Per the germline V gene, CDR1 is PRHDT and CDR2 is FYEKMQ (reference sequence). This CDR3 spans 17 amino acids. The CDR3 loop reads CASRLGMGGIANYGYTF. In DNA, the CDR3 is TGTGCCAGCAGGTTAGGCATGGGTGGTATAGCTAACTATGGCTACACCTTC.

V is TRBV6-4 and J is TRBJ1-1; no reliable D call. Germline values: CDR1 MRHNA, CDR2 SNTAGT. The CDR3 length is 16 residues. Trimming shortened V by 6 bases and J by 5 bases, and 22 bases separated the two germline ends. The CDR3 loop reads CASRGIHAGAVTEAFF. The CDR3, as DNA: TGTGCCAGCAGAGGTATACATGCGGGCGCGGTGACTGAAGCTTTCTTT.

This clone has just one count. V and J are TRBV11-1 and TRBJ1-3; no clear D. The germline V and J ends were trimmed by 5 bases and 4 bases, with 12 bases remaining between them. The CDR3 runs to 14 residues. The germline gives CDR1 SGHAT, CDR2 FQDESV (reference sequence). DNA of the CDR3: TGTGCCAGCAGCCCGGTGACAAGCGGAAACACCATATATTTT. This encodes CASSPVTSGNTIYF.

The rearrangement links TRBV9 to TRBJ2-7; 11 bases are a match to TRBD2. V shed 3 bases and J 7 bases; nucleotides not matched to a gene: 6. The germline V gene has CDR1 SGDLS and CDR2 YYNGEE. The CDR3 contains 14 residues. Here the CDR3 DNA reads TGTGCCAGCAGCGCCCAACTAGCGGGGGTTGAGCAGTACTTC. Protein: CASSAQLAGVEQYF.

This clone was seen a handful of times. The chain carries TRBV7-9 and TRBJ2-7; D may be TRBD1 (6 bases). The germline V gene has CDR1 SEHNR and CDR2 FQNEAQ (reference sequence). This CDR3 has 14 residues. The V end was cut by 6 bases, the J end by 5 bases, with 17 bases between. Here the CDR3 reads CASRGAQGRDEQYF. Written as DNA, the CDR3 is TGTGCCAGCAGGGGGGCCCAGGGTCGGGACGAGCAGTACTTC.

The chain couples TRBV6-4 to TRBJ2-3; TRBD1 matches 9 bases. This CDR3 contains 14 residues. Germline V CDR1 and CDR2: MRHNA, SNTAGT. V gave up 4 bases and J gave up 1 base; unmatched junction bases: 0. The CDR3 loop reads CASSGTGGTDTQYF. CDR3 bases: TGTGCCAGCAGTGGGACAGGGGGCACAGATACGCAGTATTTT.